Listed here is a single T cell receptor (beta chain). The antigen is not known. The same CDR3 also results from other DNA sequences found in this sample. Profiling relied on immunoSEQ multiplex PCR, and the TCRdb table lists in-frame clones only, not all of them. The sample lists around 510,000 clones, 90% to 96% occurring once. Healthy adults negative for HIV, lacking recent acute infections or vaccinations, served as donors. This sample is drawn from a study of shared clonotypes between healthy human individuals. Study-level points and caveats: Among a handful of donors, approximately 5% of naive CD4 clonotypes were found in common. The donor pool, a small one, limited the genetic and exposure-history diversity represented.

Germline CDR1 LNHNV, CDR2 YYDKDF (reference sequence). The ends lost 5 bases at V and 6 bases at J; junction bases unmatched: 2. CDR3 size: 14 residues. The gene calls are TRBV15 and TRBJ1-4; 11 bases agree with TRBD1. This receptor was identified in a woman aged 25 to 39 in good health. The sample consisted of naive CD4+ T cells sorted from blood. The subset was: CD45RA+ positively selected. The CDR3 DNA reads TGTGCCACCAGCCGGGGACAGGGGGATGAAAAACTGTTTTTT. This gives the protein CATSRGQGDEKLFF.